The entry below describes one T cell receptor (beta chain). The sample holds one count of this clone. Which antigen it targets is not known. Per-base quality was not reported, and no clone a single base away is much larger than it. TCRbeta CDR3 regions were amplified from genomic DNA by means of the immunoSEQ Assay, a bias-controlled multiplex PCR. The study's own analysis went as follows. The number of nucleated cells in each sample was estimated from the amplification of reference gene primers within the assay. To quantify the absolute abundance of each unique TCRbeta CDR3 rearrangement, sequence reads were collapsed and filtered. For each sample, productive Simpson clonality was calculated as the square root of Simpson's diversity index across productive rearrangements. Not all clones reach the TCRdb copy of this immuneACCESS table, which keeps in-frame sequences only. Checked studies attribute under half of the gap to unresolved V genes and leave the rest unexplained. V, J and clone size derive from that table, while D and trimming were established from the DNA sequence. This sample is represented by about 340,000 clones; about 86% of them were singletons. The ten largest clones capture just over 7% of the sample.

Trimming at the junction amounts to 4 bases on V and 6 bases on J, and the germline ends lie 16 bases apart. The germline V gene specifies SGHRS as CDR1 and YFSETQ as CDR2. Spanning cysteine to phenylalanine, the CDR3 consists of 14 amino acids. CDR3 DNA only is kept here, 42 bases in frame from base 1. The sample originates from a study of blood T cell repertoires in COVID-19 (dated by TCRdb to 2018 to 2020). Background on the whole study: The collaborator samples originated in the United States, Italy and Spain and spanned the acute and convalescent phases of COVID-19. The samples were drawn from the first 160 participants of the ongoing ImmuneRACE study and from 950 to 1,500 subjects provided by 6 global collaborators. The sample metadata nearly always contained a de-identified subject ID, COVID-19 status, age in years and sex. The repertoires were released in a freely available public database intended as a resource for research on the immune response to SARS-CoV-2. Where HLA class I and class II types were available, the types were taken from metadata supplied by the sample provider, not from assay-based typing. The dataset comprised deeply sampled blood TCRbeta repertoires from subjects exposed to, actively infected with, or recovered from COVID-19. The material from the prospective study consisted of cDNA or gDNA derived from T cells, B-cell-depleted T cells, or PBMCs. Beyond this particular receptor, the publication reports: The quantity of clinical and demographic metadata differed by source and by participant and was supplied without curation.

One collaborating source in Seattle enrolled patients during active infection and followed them longitudinally through the course of disease. The collaborating institutions used their own protocols to collect whole blood in K2EDTA tubes. For TCRbeta analysis, collaborators shipped samples as frozen whole blood, isolated PBMCs, or DNA extracted from either of those sample types. The receptor's source is a woman aged 55-70 years with COVID-19, enrolled during active disease. Sequencing was done on a sample of peripheral blood. The sequence is built from TRBV5-1 and TRBJ1-2, with a tentative D gene TRBD1 over 6 matching bases. CDR3 region: CASSLQGMFDGYTF. The DNA sequence is given as TGCGCCAGCAGCCTACAGGGAATGTTCGATGGCTACACCTTC.